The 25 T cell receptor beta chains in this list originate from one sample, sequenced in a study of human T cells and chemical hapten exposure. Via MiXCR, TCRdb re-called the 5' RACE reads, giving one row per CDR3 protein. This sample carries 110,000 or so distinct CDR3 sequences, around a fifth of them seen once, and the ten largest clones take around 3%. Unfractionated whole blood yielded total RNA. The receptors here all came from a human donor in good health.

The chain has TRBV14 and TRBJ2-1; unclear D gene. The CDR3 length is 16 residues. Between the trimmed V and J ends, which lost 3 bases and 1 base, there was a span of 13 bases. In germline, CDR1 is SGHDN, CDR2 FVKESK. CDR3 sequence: CASSHPAEISYNEQFF. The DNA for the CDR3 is TGTGCCAGCAGCCACCCGGCGGAGATATCCTACAATGAGCAGTTCTTC.

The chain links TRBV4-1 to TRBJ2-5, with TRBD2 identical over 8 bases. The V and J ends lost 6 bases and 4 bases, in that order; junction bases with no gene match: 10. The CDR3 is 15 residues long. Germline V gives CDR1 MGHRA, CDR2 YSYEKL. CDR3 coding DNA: TGCGCCAGCAGTGGACTAGCAACCGGGGGAGAGACCCAGTACTTC. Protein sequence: CASSGLATGGETQYF.

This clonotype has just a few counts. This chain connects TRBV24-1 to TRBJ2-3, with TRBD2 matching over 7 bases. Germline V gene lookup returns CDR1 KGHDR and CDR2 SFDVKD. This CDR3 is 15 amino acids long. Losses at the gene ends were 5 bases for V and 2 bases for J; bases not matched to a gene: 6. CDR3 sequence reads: CATSARLADTDTQYF. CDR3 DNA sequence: TGTGCCACCAGTGCCCGTCTAGCGGACACAGATACGCAGTATTTT.

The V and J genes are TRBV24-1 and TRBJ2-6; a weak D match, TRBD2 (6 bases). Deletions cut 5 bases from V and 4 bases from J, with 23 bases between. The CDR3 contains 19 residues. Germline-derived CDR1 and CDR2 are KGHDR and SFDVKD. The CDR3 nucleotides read TGTGCCACCAGTGGAAATTTAGGGGAGGATTCGTCCGGGGCCAACGTCCTGACTTTC. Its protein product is CATSGNLGEDSSGANVLTF.

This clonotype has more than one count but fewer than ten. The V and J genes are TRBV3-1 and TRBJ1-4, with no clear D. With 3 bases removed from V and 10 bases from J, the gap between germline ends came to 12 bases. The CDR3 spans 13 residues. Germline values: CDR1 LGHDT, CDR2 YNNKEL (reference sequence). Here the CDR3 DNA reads TGTGCCAGCAGCCAGCCTTTTGGAGGAAAACTGTTTTTT. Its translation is CASSQPFGGKLFF.

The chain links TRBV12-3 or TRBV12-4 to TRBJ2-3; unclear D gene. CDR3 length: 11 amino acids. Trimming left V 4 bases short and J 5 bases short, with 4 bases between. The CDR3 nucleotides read TGTGCCAGCAGTTCTAGAGATACGCAGTATTTT. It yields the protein CASSSRDTQYF.

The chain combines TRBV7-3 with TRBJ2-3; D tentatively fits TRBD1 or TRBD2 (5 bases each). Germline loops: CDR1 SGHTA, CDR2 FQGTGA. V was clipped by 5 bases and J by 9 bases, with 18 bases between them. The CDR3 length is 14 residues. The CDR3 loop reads CASSLARGSWTQYF. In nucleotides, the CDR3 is TGTGCCAGCAGCCTAGCCCGGGGCTCCTGGACGCAGTATTTT. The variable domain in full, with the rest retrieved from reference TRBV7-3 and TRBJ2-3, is GAGVSQTPSNKVTEKGKYVELRCDPISGHTALYWYRQSLGQGPEFLIYFQGTGAADDSGLPNDRFFAVRPEGSVSTLKIQRTERGDSAVYLCASSLARGSWTQYFGPGTRLTVL.

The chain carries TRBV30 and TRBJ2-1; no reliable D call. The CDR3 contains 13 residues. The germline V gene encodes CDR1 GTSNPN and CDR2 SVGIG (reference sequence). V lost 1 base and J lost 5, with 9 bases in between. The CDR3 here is CAWSGAVDNEQFF. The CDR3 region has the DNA TGTGCCTGGAGTGGTGCCGTCGACAATGAGCAGTTCTTC.

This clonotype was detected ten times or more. CDR3 DNA sequence: TGTGCCACCAGTGATTACGGGAGGGTGGAAGATACGCAGTATTTT. This encodes CATSDYGRVEDTQYF. The chain is built from TRBV24-1 and TRBJ2-3; 8 bases match TRBD2. The length of the CDR3 is 15 residues. Trimming took 2 bases from V and 5 from J; bases not matched to a gene: 5. Germline V gives CDR1 KGHDR, CDR2 SFDVKD.

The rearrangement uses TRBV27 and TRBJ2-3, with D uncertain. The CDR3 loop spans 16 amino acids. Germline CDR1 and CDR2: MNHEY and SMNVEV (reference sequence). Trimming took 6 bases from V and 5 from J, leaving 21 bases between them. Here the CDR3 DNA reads TGTGCCAGCAGCTCCGAAGTTTCCAACATTGTAGATACGCAGTATTTT. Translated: CASSSEVSNIVDTQYF.

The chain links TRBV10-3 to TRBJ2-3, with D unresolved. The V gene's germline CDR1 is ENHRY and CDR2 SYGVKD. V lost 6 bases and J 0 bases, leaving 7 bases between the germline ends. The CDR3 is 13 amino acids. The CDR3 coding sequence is TGTGCCATCAGGGGCGACAGCACAGATACGCAGTATTTT. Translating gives CAIRGDSTDTQYF.

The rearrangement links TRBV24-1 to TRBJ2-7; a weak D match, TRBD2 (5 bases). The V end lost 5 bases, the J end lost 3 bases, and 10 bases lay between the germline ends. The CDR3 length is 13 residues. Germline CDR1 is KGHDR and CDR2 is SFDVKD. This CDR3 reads CATSGERSYEQYF. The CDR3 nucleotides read TGTGCCACCAGTGGGGAGCGGAGCTACGAGCAGTACTTC.

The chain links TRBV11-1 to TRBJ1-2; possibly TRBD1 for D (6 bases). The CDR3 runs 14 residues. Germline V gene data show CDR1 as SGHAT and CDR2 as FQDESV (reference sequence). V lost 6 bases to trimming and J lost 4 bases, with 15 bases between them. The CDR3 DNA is TGTGCCAGCAGTTACACGGACAGTTCCTATGGCTACACCTTC. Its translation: CASSYTDSSYGYTF.

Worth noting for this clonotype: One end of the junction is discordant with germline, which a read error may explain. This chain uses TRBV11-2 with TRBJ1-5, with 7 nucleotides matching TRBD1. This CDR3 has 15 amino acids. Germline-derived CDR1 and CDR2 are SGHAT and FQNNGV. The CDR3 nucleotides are TGTGCCAGCAGCTTATGGACAGGCCGCGGCCAGCCCCGGCATTTT. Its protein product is CASSLWTGRGQPRHF.

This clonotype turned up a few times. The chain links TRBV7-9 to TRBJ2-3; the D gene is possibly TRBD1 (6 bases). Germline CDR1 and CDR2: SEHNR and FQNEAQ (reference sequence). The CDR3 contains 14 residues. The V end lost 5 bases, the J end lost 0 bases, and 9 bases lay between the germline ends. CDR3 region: CASSVQGSTDTQYF. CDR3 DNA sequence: TGTGCCAGCAGCGTACAGGGAAGCACAGATACGCAGTATTTT.

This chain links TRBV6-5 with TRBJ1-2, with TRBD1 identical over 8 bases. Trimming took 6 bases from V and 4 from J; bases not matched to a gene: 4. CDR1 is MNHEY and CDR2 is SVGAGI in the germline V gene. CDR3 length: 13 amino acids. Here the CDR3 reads CASRDRVGYGYTF. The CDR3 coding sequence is TGTGCCAGCAGGGACAGGGTTGGCTATGGCTACACCTTC.

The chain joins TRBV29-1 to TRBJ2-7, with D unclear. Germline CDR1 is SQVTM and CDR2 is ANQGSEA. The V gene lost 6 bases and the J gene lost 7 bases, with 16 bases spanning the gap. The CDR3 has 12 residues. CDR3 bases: TGCAGCGTCCGTCCCGGAGTGAGGGAGCAGTACTTC. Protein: CSVRPGVREQYF.

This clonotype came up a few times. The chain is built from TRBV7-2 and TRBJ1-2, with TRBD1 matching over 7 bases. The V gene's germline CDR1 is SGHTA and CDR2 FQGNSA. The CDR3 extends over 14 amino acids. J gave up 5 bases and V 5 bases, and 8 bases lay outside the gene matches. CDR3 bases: TGTGCCAGCAGCATAACGGGACAGCCTTATGGCTACACCTTC. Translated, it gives CASSITGQPYGYTF.

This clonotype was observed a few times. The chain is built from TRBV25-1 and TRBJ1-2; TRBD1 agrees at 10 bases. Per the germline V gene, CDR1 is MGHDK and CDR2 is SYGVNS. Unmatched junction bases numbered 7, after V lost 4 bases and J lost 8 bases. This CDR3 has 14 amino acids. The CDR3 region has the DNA TGTGCCAGCAGTGCTGGGACAGGGGCCTACGGCTACACCTTC. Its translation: CASSAGTGAYGYTF.

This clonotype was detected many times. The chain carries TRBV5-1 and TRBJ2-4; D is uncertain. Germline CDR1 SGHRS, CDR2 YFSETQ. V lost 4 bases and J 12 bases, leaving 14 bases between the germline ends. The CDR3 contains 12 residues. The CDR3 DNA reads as TGCGCCAGCAGCCCCACTGGATGGGGTCAGTACTTC. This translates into CASSPTGWGQYF.

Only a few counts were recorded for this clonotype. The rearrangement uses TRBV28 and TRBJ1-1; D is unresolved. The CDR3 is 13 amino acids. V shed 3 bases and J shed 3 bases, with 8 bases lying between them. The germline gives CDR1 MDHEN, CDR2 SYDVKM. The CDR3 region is CASSLVGYTEAFF. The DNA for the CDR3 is TGTGCCAGCAGTTTGGTGGGGTACACTGAAGCTTTCTTT.

CDR3 sequence reads: CSALKGGNTGELFF. In DNA form, the CDR3 reads TGCAGTGCCCTGAAGGGGGGTAACACCGGGGAGCTGTTTTTT. This chain uses TRBV20-1 with TRBJ2-2; D assignment may be TRBD1 or TRBD2 (6 bases each). Looked up from germline, CDR1 is DFQATT and CDR2 is SNEGSKA (reference sequence). V was trimmed by 6 bases and J by 2 bases, leaving 13 bases between them. The CDR3 totals 14 residues.

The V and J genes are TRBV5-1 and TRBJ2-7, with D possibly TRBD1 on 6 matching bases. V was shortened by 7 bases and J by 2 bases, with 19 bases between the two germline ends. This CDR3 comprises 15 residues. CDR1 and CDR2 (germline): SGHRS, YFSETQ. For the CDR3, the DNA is TGCGCCAGCGGACGGACAGATTTCCGAACCTACGAGCAGTACTTC. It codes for CASGRTDFRTYEQYF.

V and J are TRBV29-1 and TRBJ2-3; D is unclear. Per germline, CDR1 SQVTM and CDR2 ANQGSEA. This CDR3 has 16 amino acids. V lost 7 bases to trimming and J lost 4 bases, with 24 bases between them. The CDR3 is CSAPPGRAGPPDTQYF. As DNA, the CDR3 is TGCAGCGCTCCGCCCGGCCGGGCAGGACCCCCAGATACGCAGTATTTT.

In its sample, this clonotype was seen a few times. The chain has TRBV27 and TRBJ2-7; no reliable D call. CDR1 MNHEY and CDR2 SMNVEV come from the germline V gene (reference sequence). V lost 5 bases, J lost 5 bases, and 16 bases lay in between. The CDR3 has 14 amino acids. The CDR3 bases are TGTGCCAGCAGTCCCCCATTTGGATGGGACGAGCAGTACTTC. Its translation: CASSPPFGWDEQYF.